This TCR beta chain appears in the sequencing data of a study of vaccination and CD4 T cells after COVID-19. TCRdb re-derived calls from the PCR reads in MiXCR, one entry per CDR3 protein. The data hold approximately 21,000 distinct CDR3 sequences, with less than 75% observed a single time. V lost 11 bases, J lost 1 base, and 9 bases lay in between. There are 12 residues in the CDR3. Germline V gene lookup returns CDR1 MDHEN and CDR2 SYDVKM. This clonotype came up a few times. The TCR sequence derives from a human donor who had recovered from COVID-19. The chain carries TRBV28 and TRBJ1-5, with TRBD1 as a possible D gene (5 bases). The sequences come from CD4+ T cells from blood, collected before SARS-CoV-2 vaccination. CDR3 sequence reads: CASRGSNQPQHF. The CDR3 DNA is TGTGCCTCCCGGGGCAGCAATCAGCCCCAGCATTTT. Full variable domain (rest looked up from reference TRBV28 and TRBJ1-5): DVKVTQSSRYLVKRTGEKVFLECVQDMDHENMFWYRQDPGLGLRLIYFSYDVKMKEKGDIPEGYSVSREKKERFSLILESASTNQTSMYLCASRGSNQPQHFGDGTRLSIL.